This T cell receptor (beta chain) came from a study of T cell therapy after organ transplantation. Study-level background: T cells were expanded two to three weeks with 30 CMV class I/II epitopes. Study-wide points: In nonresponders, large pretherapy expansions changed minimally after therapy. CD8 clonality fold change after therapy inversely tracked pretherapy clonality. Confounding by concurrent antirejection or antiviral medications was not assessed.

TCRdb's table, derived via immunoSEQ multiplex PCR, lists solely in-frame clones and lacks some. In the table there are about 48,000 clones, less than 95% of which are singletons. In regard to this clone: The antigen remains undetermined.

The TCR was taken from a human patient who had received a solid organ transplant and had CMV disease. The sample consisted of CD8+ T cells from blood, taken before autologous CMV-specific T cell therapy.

The CDR3 loop is CASSLGPLSGNTIYF. The CDR3 bases are TGTGCCAGCAGCTTAGGTCCCCTCTCTGGAAACACCATATATTTT. The chain links TRBV7-9 to TRBJ1-3, with D unresolved. The germline CDR1 and CDR2 sequences are SEHNR and FQNEAQ (reference sequence). This CDR3 spans 15 amino acids. Between the trimmed V and J ends, which lost 1 base and 0 bases, there was a span of 7 bases.